The clone carrying this T cell receptor (beta chain) has only a few counts. Antigen unknown. This specimen comes from a study of T cells in localized non-small cell lung cancer. Study-level points and caveats: Uninvolved adjacent lung showed higher T cell clonality than tumor. A median of about 50 clones ranked among the top 100 in tumor appeared in adjacent lung.

Assay used: immunoSEQ multiplex PCR; TCRdb lists only in-frame clones, some missing. This table has over a thousand clones, 21% appearing once. V was clipped by 2 bases and J by 4 bases, with 5 bases between them. There are 12 residues in the CDR3. The germline V gene has CDR1 KGHSH and CDR2 LQKENI. Sequencing used normal lung tissue next to the tumor, obtained before any cancer treatment. The sequence came from a female donor over 55 with stage I squamous cell lung carcinoma. This chain uses TRBV18 with TRBJ2-5; the D is unclear. This chain's CDR3 is CASSPGVETQYF. The CDR3 DNA is TGTGCCAGCTCACCAGGGGTAGAGACCCAGTACTTC.